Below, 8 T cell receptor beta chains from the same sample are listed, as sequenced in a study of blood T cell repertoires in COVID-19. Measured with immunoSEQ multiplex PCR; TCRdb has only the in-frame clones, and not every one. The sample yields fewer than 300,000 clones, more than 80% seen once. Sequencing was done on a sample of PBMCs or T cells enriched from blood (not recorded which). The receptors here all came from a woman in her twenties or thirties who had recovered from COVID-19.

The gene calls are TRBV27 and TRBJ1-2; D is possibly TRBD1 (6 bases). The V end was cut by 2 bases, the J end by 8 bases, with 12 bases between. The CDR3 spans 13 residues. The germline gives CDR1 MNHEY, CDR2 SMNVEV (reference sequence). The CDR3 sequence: CASSLTSGVGYTF. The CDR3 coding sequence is TGTGCCAGCAGTTTAACTTCAGGGGTCGGCTACACCTTC.

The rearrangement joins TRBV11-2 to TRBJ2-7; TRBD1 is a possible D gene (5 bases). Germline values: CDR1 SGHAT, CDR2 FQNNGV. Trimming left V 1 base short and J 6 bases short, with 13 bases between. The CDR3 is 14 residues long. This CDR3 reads CASSLVSQVAEQYF. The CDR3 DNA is TGTGCCAGCAGCTTAGTTTCACAGGTAGCCGAGCAGTACTTC.

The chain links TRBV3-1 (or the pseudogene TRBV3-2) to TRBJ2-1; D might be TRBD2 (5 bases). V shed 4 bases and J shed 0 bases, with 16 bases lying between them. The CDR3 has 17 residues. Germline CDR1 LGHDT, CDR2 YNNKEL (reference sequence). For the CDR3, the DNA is TGTGCCAGCAGCCTATCCCACTCGGGGAGCTCCTACAATGAGCAGTTCTTC. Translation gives CASSLSHSGSSYNEQFF.

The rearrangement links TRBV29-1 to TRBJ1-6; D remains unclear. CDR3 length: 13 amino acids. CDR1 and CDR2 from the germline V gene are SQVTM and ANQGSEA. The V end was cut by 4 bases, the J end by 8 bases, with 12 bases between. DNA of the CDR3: TGCAGCGTTGCGGAGGGAAGGGATTCACCCCTCCACTTT. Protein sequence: CSVAEGRDSPLHF.

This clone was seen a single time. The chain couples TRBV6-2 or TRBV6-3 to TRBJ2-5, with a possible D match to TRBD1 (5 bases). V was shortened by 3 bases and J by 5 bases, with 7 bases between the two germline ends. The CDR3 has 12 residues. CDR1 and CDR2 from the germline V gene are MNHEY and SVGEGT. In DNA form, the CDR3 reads TGTGCCAGCAGTTATACAGGCGAGACCCAGTACTTC. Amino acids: CASSYTGETQYF.

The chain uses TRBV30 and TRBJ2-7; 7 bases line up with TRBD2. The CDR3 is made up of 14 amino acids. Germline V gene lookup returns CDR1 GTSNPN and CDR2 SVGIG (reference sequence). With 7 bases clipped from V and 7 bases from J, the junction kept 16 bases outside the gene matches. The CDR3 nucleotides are TGTGCCTCCCGTGGGGGGGAGGGCCTCAGTGAGCAGTACTTC. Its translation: CASRGGEGLSEQYF.

CDR3 residues: CASSIAAGPYNEQFF. The DNA for the CDR3 is TGTGCCAGTAGTATAGCAGCGGGACCCTACAATGAGCAGTTCTTC. This chain uses TRBV19 with TRBJ2-1; 7 nucleotides line up with TRBD2. CDR1 is LNHDA, CDR2 SQIVND, per germline (reference sequence). This CDR3 has 15 amino acids. V lost 1 base to trimming and J lost 2 bases; unmatched junction nucleotides: 2.

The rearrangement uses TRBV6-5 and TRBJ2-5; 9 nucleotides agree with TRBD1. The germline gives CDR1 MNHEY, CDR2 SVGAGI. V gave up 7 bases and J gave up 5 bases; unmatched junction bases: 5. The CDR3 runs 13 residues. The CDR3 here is CASTQQGAETQYF. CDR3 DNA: TGTGCCAGCACCCAACAGGGGGCGGAGACCCAGTACTTC.